The T cell receptor beta chain described here comes from a study of technical replicates of blood from a few donors. This clone was observed once. The data were produced by immunoSEQ multiplex PCR, yet TCRdb's version contains in-frame clones alone and is incomplete. The sample lists 60,000 to 80,000 clones, 85% to 95% occurring once. The receptor was isolated from a human donor in good health. Sequencing input: T cells isolated from PBMCs.

CDR3 sequence: CASSFLSIRNTIYF. The CDR3 coding sequence is TGTGCCAGCAGTTTTCTGAGTATTAGAAACACCATATATTTT. The rearrangement uses TRBV28 and TRBJ1-3; D uncertain. This CDR3 has 14 amino acids. CDR1 and CDR2 (germline): MDHEN, SYDVKM. Trimming removed 3 bases from V and 5 bases from J, with 11 bases in between.